This T cell receptor (beta chain) was retrieved from a study of T cells in Graves' hyperthyroidism and ophthalmopathy. Amplification of TCR beta CDR3 regions was performed using RNA transcripts as template. The study used the HTBI primer set for a first-round RT-PCR of the TCR CDR3. A single record per CDR3 protein comes from TCRdb applying MiXCR to the multiplex PCR reads. This sample has hundreds of thousands of distinct CDR3 sequences, with under 45% found just once. This clonotype was recorded a few times. This CDR3 spans 15 amino acids. CDR1 and CDR2 from the germline V gene are MNHNY and SVGAGI (reference sequence). The V gene lost 6 bases and the J gene lost 0 bases, with 15 bases spanning the gap.

Sequenced: blood. The chain recombines TRBV6-6 with TRBJ2-7; perhaps TRBD2 as D (6 bases). The receptor was derived from a woman aged 40 to 55 with Graves' hyperthyroidism. The CDR3 sequence: CASSQVVGSSYEQYF. CDR3 sequence (DNA): TGTGCCAGCAGCCAAGTCGTCGGGAGCTCCTACGAGCAGTACTTC.